The rows below give T cell receptor beta chains drawn from one sample of a study of blood T cell repertoires in COVID-19. Produced via immunoSEQ multiplex PCR; TCRdb's table is partial and in-frame only. The repertoire holds about 300,000 clones, with over 80% as singletons. Sample: peripheral blood. These receptors all come from a woman between 45 and 60 years old with COVID-19, enrolled during active disease. The CDR3 runs from the conserved cysteine through the conserved F or W. Fields, in order: J gene, V gene, clone size, D gene, CDR3 DNA, CDR3 protein. D genes are given only for firm matches. Some rows have no size entry. The others give once, few or many, or a class for an expanded clone.

J gene: TRBJ1-1; V gene: TRBV7-9; clone size: NA; D gene: NA; CDR3 DNA: TGTGCCAGCAGCTTACCCAGGGGTGCTGAAGCTTTCTTT; CDR3 protein: CASSLPRGAEAFF
J gene: TRBJ1-2; V gene: TRBV11-2; clone size: NA; D gene: TRBD1; CDR3 DNA: TGTGCCAGCAGCCACGGACAGGGTATTAGCACCTTC; CDR3 protein: CASSHGQGISTF
J gene: TRBJ1-5; V gene: TRBV6-5; clone size: NA; D gene: NA; CDR3 DNA: TGTGCCAGCAGTCCCATCGGGGGGCTCAATCAGCCCCAGCATTTT; CDR3 protein: CASSPIGGLNQPQHF
J gene: TRBJ2-7; V gene: TRBV6-5; clone size: NA; D gene: TRBD1; CDR3 DNA: TGTGCCAGCAGCAAGGACAGGGGAACCTACGAGCAGTACTTC; CDR3 protein: CASSKDRGTYEQYF
J gene: TRBJ2-7; V gene: TRBV6-2/TRBV6-3; clone size: few; D gene: TRBD2; CDR3 DNA: TGTGCCAGCAGTTCCACTATGTGGGAGGGCCTTTACGAGCAGTACTTC; CDR3 protein: CASSSTMWEGLYEQYF
J gene: TRBJ1-1; V gene: TRBV7-2; clone size: once; D gene: NA; CDR3 DNA: TGTGCCAGCAGCTTGCTACAGGACACTGAAGCTTTCTTT; CDR3 protein: CASSLLQDTEAFF
J gene: TRBJ2-2; V gene: TRBV6-2/TRBV6-3; clone size: few; D gene: NA; CDR3 DNA: TGTGCCAGCAGTTCTGGCGGTGCGAACACCGGGGAGCTGTTTTTT; CDR3 protein: CASSSGGANTGELFF
J gene: TRBJ1-4; V gene: TRBV7-9; clone size: NA; D gene: TRBD1; CDR3 DNA: TGTGCCAGCAGCCCCCGCGCGACAGGGACTAATGAAAAACTGTTTTTT; CDR3 protein: CASSPRATGTNEKLFF
J gene: TRBJ2-2; V gene: TRBV5-1; clone size: NA; D gene: NA; CDR3 DNA: TGCGCCAGCAGCTTTGTAGTCACCGGGGAGCTGTTTTTT; CDR3 protein: CASSFVVTGELFF
J gene: TRBJ2-7; V gene: TRBV19; clone size: NA; D gene: TRBD2; CDR3 DNA: TGTGCCAGTAGTATTATAAGCGGGAGGGCCTCCGAGCAGTACTTC; CDR3 protein: CASSIISGRASEQYF
J gene: TRBJ1-2; V gene: TRBV6-5; clone size: NA; D gene: NA; CDR3 DNA: TGTGCCAGCAGTTACTCTACTAACTATGGCTACACCTTC; CDR3 protein: CASSYSTNYGYTF
J gene: TRBJ2-7; V gene: TRBV4-1; clone size: once; D gene: NA; CDR3 DNA: TGCGCCAGCAGCCGCCCGGAGCGAGGCTCCGAGCAGTACTTC; CDR3 protein: CASSRPERGSEQYF
J gene: TRBJ2-1; V gene: TRBV7-9; clone size: few; D gene: TRBD2; CDR3 DNA: TGTGCCAGCAGCTTAGCGCGTGGACTAGCGGGAGGGTATGAGCAGTTCTTC; CDR3 protein: CASSLARGLAGGYEQFF
J gene: TRBJ2-3; V gene: TRBV5-4; clone size: NA; D gene: NA; CDR3 DNA: TGTGCCAGCAGCCCCCCCCAGGGGACAGATACGCAGTATTTT; CDR3 protein: CASSPPQGTDTQYF
J gene: TRBJ1-2; V gene: TRBV6-6; clone size: NA; D gene: TRBD1; CDR3 DNA: TGTGCCAGCAGTTACGGGACAGACTACTATGGCTACACCTTC; CDR3 protein: CASSYGTDYYGYTF
J gene: TRBJ2-3; V gene: TRBV7-9; clone size: NA; D gene: NA; CDR3 DNA: TGTGCCAGCAGCTTAGCGGGAACGGGAGAGGCAGATACGCAGTATTTT; CDR3 protein: CASSLAGTGEADTQYF
J gene: TRBJ1-5; V gene: TRBV2; clone size: NA; D gene: NA; CDR3 DNA: TGTGCCAGCCTGGGGAGGGACGGCAATCAACCCCAGCATTTT; CDR3 protein: CASLGRDGNQPQHF
J gene: TRBJ2-5; V gene: TRBV5-1; clone size: NA; D gene: NA; CDR3 DNA: TGCGCCAGCAGCTTGGGGCAGGGTGGGGAGACCCAGTACTTC; CDR3 protein: CASSLGQGGETQYF
J gene: TRBJ1-4; V gene: TRBV7-2; clone size: NA; D gene: NA; CDR3 DNA: TGTGCCAGCAGCTTAGCGGGGAGTCTGAATGAAAAACTGTTTTTT; CDR3 protein: CASSLAGSLNEKLFF
J gene: TRBJ2-7; V gene: TRBV6-2/TRBV6-3; clone size: few; D gene: NA; CDR3 DNA: TGTGCCAGCAGTTACGCGGGCTCCTACGAGCAGTACTTC; CDR3 protein: CASSYAGSYEQYF
J gene: TRBJ2-5; V gene: TRBV30; clone size: NA; D gene: TRBD2; CDR3 DNA: TGTGCCTGGAGTGTAAGCGGGAGGTTAGGCGAGACCCAGTACTTC; CDR3 protein: CAWSVSGRLGETQYF
J gene: TRBJ2-7; V gene: TRBV5-6; clone size: NA; D gene: NA; CDR3 DNA: TGTGCCAGCACCCCTTCTTATAGCGGAAATGGAGTTACCTACGAGCAGTACTTC; CDR3 protein: CASTPSYSGNGVTYEQYF
J gene: TRBJ2-1; V gene: TRBV19; clone size: NA; D gene: NA; CDR3 DNA: TGTGCCAGTAGTCCTCCAGGTCTAAATGAGCAGTTCTTC; CDR3 protein: CASSPPGLNEQFF
J gene: TRBJ2-5; V gene: TRBV18; clone size: NA; D gene: NA; CDR3 DNA: TGTGCCAGCTCACCGCTGAGGAGTATGCCGTCCTCTAACACCCAAGAGACCCAGTACTTC; CDR3 protein: CASSPLRSMPSSNTQETQYF
J gene: TRBJ2-5; V gene: TRBV4-3; clone size: NA; D gene: NA; CDR3 DNA: TGCGCCAGCAGCCAAGTAGCTTTTCAAGAGACCCAGTACTTC; CDR3 protein: CASSQVAFQETQYF
J gene: TRBJ2-5; V gene: TRBV10-3; clone size: NA; D gene: TRBD2; CDR3 DNA: TGTGCCATCAGCCCAGAACGGGAGGGAGAGACCCAGTACTTC; CDR3 protein: CAISPEREGETQYF
J gene: TRBJ1-2; V gene: TRBV5-1; clone size: NA; D gene: NA; CDR3 DNA: TGCGCCAGCAGCCGTTCGACAGGCGCCTTAAACTATGGCTACACCTTC; CDR3 protein: CASSRSTGALNYGYTF
J gene: TRBJ2-4; V gene: TRBV2; clone size: once; D gene: TRBD2; CDR3 DNA: TGTGCCAGCAGTGATCAGACTAGCGGGAGTGACATTCAGTACTTC; CDR3 protein: CASSDQTSGSDIQYF
J gene: TRBJ1-2; V gene: TRBV5-1; clone size: NA; D gene: NA; CDR3 DNA: TGCGCCAGCAGCTTGGCCGTTTCCTTTGGCTACACCTTC; CDR3 protein: CASSLAVSFGYTF
J gene: TRBJ2-2; V gene: TRBV7-2; clone size: NA; D gene: NA; CDR3 DNA: TGTGCCAGCAGCTTAAGCCAAACCGGGGAGCTGTTTTTT; CDR3 protein: CASSLSQTGELFF
J gene: TRBJ2-3; V gene: TRBV11-3; clone size: once; D gene: NA; CDR3 DNA: TGTGCCAGCCAGGGACTCACAGATACGCAGTATTTT; CDR3 protein: CASQGLTDTQYF
J gene: TRBJ2-7; V gene: TRBV5-6; clone size: NA; D gene: NA; CDR3 DNA: TGTGCCAGCAGCTTCAACCTAGCGTTCTCCTACGAGCAGTACTTC; CDR3 protein: CASSFNLAFSYEQYF